This entry is about one T cell receptor beta chain. Antigen specificity is unknown. The data were obtained in a study of cytomegalovirus exposure and HLA in healthy donors. The study's findings and limits: 150 or so TCR beta chains were listed as cytomegalovirus-associated. The CMV antigen specificity of a few CMV-associated chains was confirmed through in vitro analysis. Researchers reported from a later analysis that most CMV-associated TCR beta chains appeared HLA-restricted.

PCR employed 60 Vbeta and 13 Jbeta primers. Authors' processing steps: Counted up in a later analysis, unique TCR beta chains came to 60 million to 95 million, with some 11 million shared. TCRdb keeps only in-frame clones here, not all; method: immunoSEQ multiplex PCR. That table furnishes V, J and clone size, whereas the DNA furnished D and trimming. The sample table sets out tens of thousands of clones. Sequenced sample: PBMCs. This TCR came from a female donor in good health and CMV-seropositive.

CDR3 coding DNA: TGCGCCAGCAGCTTGTCGACTAGCGGGAGTCTCTACGAGCAGTACTTC. It codes for CASSLSTSGSLYEQYF. This rearrangement joins TRBV5-1 to TRBJ2-7; 12 positions match TRBD2. The germline gives CDR1 SGHRS, CDR2 YFSETQ. After removal of 1 base from V and 3 bases from J, the junction contained 5 bases not matched to a gene. The CDR3 runs to 16 residues. Looking up the rest from reference TRBV5-1 and TRBJ2-7 gives the full variable domain: KAGVTQTPRYLIKTRGQQVTLSCSPISGHRSVSWYQQTPGQGLQFLFEYFSETQRNKGNFPGRFSGRQFSNSRSEMNVSTLELGDSALYLCASSLSTSGSLYEQYFGPGTRLTVT.